These 26 T cell receptor beta chains came from one sample sequenced in a study of cytomegalovirus exposure and HLA in healthy donors. The PCR was carried out with 60 Vbeta primers and 13 Jbeta primers. The method was immunoSEQ multiplex PCR; TCRdb's version includes in-frame clones alone and lacks a portion of them. This table lists some 72,000 clones. The material sequenced was PBMCs. The receptors shown here come from a boy aged 5-17 years in good health and CMV-seronegative.

A note on this clone: At one of its ends the junction is not consistent with the germline gene, which may arise from a read error. The rearrangement uses TRBV5-1 and TRBJ1-6; D ambiguous. CDR1 is SGHRS and CDR2 is YFSETQ in the germline V gene. The CDR3 contains 17 residues. The CDR3 sequence: CASSRRPSGGLNSPLPF. As DNA, the CDR3 is TGCGCCAGCAGCAGGCGGCCATCGGGAGGGCTTAATTCACCCCTCCCCTTT.

The chain has TRBV15 and TRBJ2-1; 10 bases are shared with TRBD2. Germline loops: CDR1 LNHNV, CDR2 YYDKDF (reference sequence). V shed 1 base, J shed 0 bases, and the junction held 3 bases outside the gene matches. This CDR3 contains 17 residues. CDR3 bases: TGTGCCACCAGCAGAGGACTAGCGGGTAGCTCCTACAATGAGCAGTTCTTC. This encodes CATSRGLAGSSYNEQFF. The entire variable domain, with the rest obtained from reference TRBV15 and TRBJ2-1, is as follows: DAMVIQNPRYQVTQFGKPVTLSCSQTLNHNVMYWYQQKSSQAPKLLFHYYDKDFNNEADTPDNFQSRRPNTSFCFLDIRSPGLGDTAMYLCATSRGLAGSSYNEQFFGPGTRLTVL.

The chain carries TRBV6-8 and TRBJ1-5; TRBD1 aligns across 8 bases. The junction had 5 bases not matched to a gene; V was cut back by 5 bases and J by 2 bases. This CDR3 has 15 residues. CDR1 and CDR2 from the germline V gene are MNHGY and SAAAGT. The CDR3: CASSTGGLGNQPQHF. The CDR3 DNA reads as TGTGCCAGCAGTACAGGGGGTCTAGGCAATCAGCCCCAGCATTTT.

The gene calls are TRBV6-1 and TRBJ2-5; D gene unclear. Germline V gives CDR1 MNHNS, CDR2 SASEGT. V was pared by 8 bases and J by 1 base, with 11 bases between. The CDR3 is made up of 13 amino acids. This CDR3 reads CASCGRLQETQYF. For the CDR3, the DNA is TGTGCCAGCTGCGGCCGGCTCCAAGAGACCCAGTACTTC.

V usage is TRBV7-6 and J usage is TRBJ1-1, with D possibly TRBD1 on 6 matching bases. The CDR3 runs to 14 residues. Trimming cost V 1 base and J 0 bases, with 6 bases left between them. CDR1 is SGHVS, CDR2 FNYEAQ, per germline. The CDR3 here is CASSLDRVNTEAFF. CDR3 in DNA: TGTGCCAGCAGCTTAGACAGGGTGAACACTGAAGCTTTCTTT.

The chain uses TRBV6-1 and TRBJ1-5, with D possibly matching TRBD1 (5 bases). The germline gives CDR1 MNHNS, CDR2 SASEGT. The CDR3 covers 14 residues. Trimming shortened V by 4 bases and J by 6 bases, and 13 bases separated the two germline ends. CDR3: CASSAGGEAQPQHF. The CDR3 DNA reads TGTGCCAGCAGTGCGGGGGGGGAGGCTCAGCCCCAGCATTTT.

The V call is TRBV2, the J call TRBJ2-3; 10 bases fit TRBD1. V dropped 6 bases and J dropped 0; count of bases not matched to a gene: 6. Germline V gives CDR1 SNHLY, CDR2 FYNNEI. CDR3 length: 16 residues. The CDR3 DNA reads as TGTGCCAGCAGAATTGGACAGGGGGTTAGCACAGATACGCAGTATTTT. It encodes CASRIGQGVSTDTQYF.

This chain joins TRBV15 and TRBJ1-4; the D is unclear. CDR3 length: 17 amino acids. CDR1 is LNHNV and CDR2 is YYDKDF in the germline V gene (reference sequence). V was shortened by 1 base and J by 0 bases, with 12 bases between the two germline ends. In DNA form, the CDR3 reads TGTGCCACCAGCAGAGCTAGACCCACGGCAACTAATGAAAAACTGTTTTTT. The encoded protein is CATSRARPTATNEKLFF.

V gene TRBV29-1 combines with J gene TRBJ1-1; D uncertain. Germline V gene data show CDR1 as SQVTM and CDR2 as ANQGSEA. The CDR3 has 14 amino acids. Trimming removed 4 bases from V and 3 bases from J, with 15 bases in between. This CDR3 is CSVVVAAVDTEAFF. For the CDR3, the DNA is TGCAGCGTTGTCGTAGCCGCGGTGGACACTGAAGCTTTCTTT.

V usage is TRBV29-1 and J usage is TRBJ2-2; 7 bases match TRBD2. With V trimmed by 4 bases and J by 2 bases, 4 bases remained unmatched. The CDR3 consists of 14 residues. Germline-derived CDR1 and CDR2 are SQVTM and ANQGSEA. The CDR3 is CSVGGTTNTGELFF. Here the CDR3 DNA reads TGCAGCGTTGGGGGGACTACTAACACCGGGGAGCTGTTTTTT.

The rearrangement uses TRBV2 and TRBJ1-2; no reliable D call. Germline values: CDR1 SNHLY, CDR2 FYNNEI. This CDR3 is 14 amino acids long. The V and J ends lost 5 bases and 3 bases respectively, with 13 bases between them. CDR3 residues: CASSSSRLDYGYTF. CDR3 coding DNA: TGTGCCAGCAGTTCTAGCAGGTTAGACTATGGCTACACCTTC. Combining the CDR3 with reference TRBV2 and TRBJ1-2 gives the whole variable domain EPEVTQTPSHQVTQMGQEVILRCVPISNHLYFYWYRQILGQKVEFLVSFYNNEISEKSEIFDDQFSVERPDGSNFTLKIRSTKLEDSAMYFCASSSSRLDYGYTFGSGTRLTVV.

V gene TRBV6-4 combines with J gene TRBJ2-1; 10 bases map to TRBD1. J was trimmed by 5 bases and V by 5 bases; bases with no gene match: 6. From germline, CDR1 is MRHNA and CDR2 SNTAGT. This CDR3 contains 15 residues. The CDR3 loop is CASSPGTGAHNEQFF. DNA of the CDR3: TGTGCCAGCAGTCCCGGGACAGGGGCGCACAATGAGCAGTTCTTC.

V is TRBV27 and J is TRBJ1-1, with 8 bases aligning to TRBD1. The germline V gene encodes CDR1 MNHEY and CDR2 SMNVEV (reference sequence). The CDR3 contains 13 residues. J gave up 6 bases and V 6 bases, and 6 bases lay outside the gene matches. CDR3 residues: CASRGRGLPEAFF. CDR3 DNA: TGTGCCAGCAGGGGCAGGGGGCTCCCTGAAGCTTTCTTT.

This sequence joins TRBV15 and TRBJ2-5; a possible D gene is TRBD2 (5 bases). The CDR3 is made up of 12 amino acids. Germline CDR1 and CDR2: LNHNV and YYDKDF (reference sequence). With 0 bases removed from V and 10 bases from J, the gap between germline ends came to 9 bases. The CDR3 DNA is TGTGCCACCAGCAGAGACGGGGAAGGCCAGTACTTC. The encoded protein is CATSRDGEGQYF.

The chain has TRBV7-2 and TRBJ2-3; D remains unclear. Trimming took 0 bases from V and 4 from J, leaving 8 bases between them. The CDR3 is 14 residues long. Per germline, CDR1 SGHTA and CDR2 FQGNSA. The CDR3 is CASSLAHRADTQYF. The CDR3 DNA reads TGTGCCAGCAGCTTAGCCCACCGGGCAGATACGCAGTATTTT.

The V and J genes are TRBV5-1 and TRBJ1-2; weak D call: TRBD1 (5 bases). V dropped 6 bases and J dropped 2 bases, with 20 bases sitting between them. In germline, CDR1 is SGHRS, CDR2 YFSETQ. This CDR3 spans 16 amino acids. CDR3 DNA: TGCGCCAGCACCGCGGGCGGGGGAATGGAAAACTATGGCTACACCTTC. Translation: CASTAGGGMENYGYTF.

The chain links TRBV7-3 to TRBJ1-1, with a tentative D call TRBD1 (5 bases). Germline CDR1 reads SGHTA; CDR2 reads FQGTGA. V lost 3 bases to trimming and J lost 6 bases, with 14 bases between them. This CDR3 contains 14 residues. The chain's CDR3 is CASSLGGEVSEAFF. The CDR3, as DNA: TGTGCCAGCAGCTTGGGGGGTGAGGTTTCTGAAGCTTTCTTT.

This chain links TRBV27 with TRBJ2-7; the D gene is possibly TRBD2 (5 bases). The CDR3 extends over 14 amino acids. V dropped 0 bases and J dropped 3 bases, with 9 bases sitting between them. Germline values: CDR1 MNHEY, CDR2 SMNVEV (reference sequence). The CDR3 here is CASSLSARDYEQYF. The CDR3 DNA is TGTGCCAGCAGTTTATCGGCCCGGGACTACGAGCAGTACTTC.

This rearrangement joins TRBV5-8 to TRBJ2-7; a possible D gene is TRBD1 (6 bases). The CDR3 runs to 15 residues. Germline loops: CDR1 SGHTS, CDR2 YDEGEE. V shed 6 bases and J shed 0 bases, with 16 bases lying between them. CDR3 bases: TGTGCCAGCACTCCCGGGACAACCTACTCCTACGAGCAGTACTTC. The encoded protein is CASTPGTTYSYEQYF.

The genes are TRBV7-2 and TRBJ2-1; no clear D. Germline V gene sequence: CDR1 SGHTA, CDR2 FQGNSA. The CDR3 contains 13 residues. V was clipped by 1 base and J by 9 bases, with 10 bases between them. The CDR3 DNA follows: TGTGCCAGCAGCTTAGTTCGGGTCGGTGAGCAGTTCTTC. It codes for CASSLVRVGEQFF.

The chain recombines TRBV5-1 with TRBJ1-1; possible D gene TRBD1, 5 bases. Germline CDR1 SGHRS, CDR2 YFSETQ. Trimming pared 6 bases from V and 1 base from J, leaving 16 bases between. CDR3 size: 15 residues. The CDR3 spells CASKRWGGTNTEAFF. DNA for the CDR3: TGCGCCAGCAAGAGGTGGGGGGGGACGAACACTGAAGCTTTCTTT.

This rearrangement joins TRBV7-2 to TRBJ2-1; no definite D call. With 2 bases removed from V and 4 bases from J, the gap between germline ends came to 9 bases. The CDR3 runs 14 residues. CDR1 SGHTA and CDR2 FQGNSA come from the germline V gene. CDR3 DNA: TGTGCCAGCAGCTTATATAACTCATACAATGAGCAGTTCTTC. Translated, it gives CASSLYNSYNEQFF. Full variable domain (rest looked up from reference TRBV7-2 and TRBJ2-1): GAGVSQSPSNKVTEKGKDVELRCDPISGHTALYWYRQSLGQGLEFLIYFQGNSAPDKSGLPSDRFSAERTGGSVSTLTIQRTQQEDSAVYLCASSLYNSYNEQFFGPGTRLTVL.

J is TRBJ2-1 and V is TRBV19; 13 bases align to TRBD2. Germline CDR1 and CDR2: LNHDA and SQIVND (reference sequence). The CDR3 extends over 18 amino acids. Germline trimming cut 5 bases from V and 4 bases from J; bases unmatched to any gene: 11. CDR3 bases: TGTGCCAGTAGTCCCCAAAGGACTAGCGGGGGTGTATACAATGAGCAGTTCTTC. Protein sequence: CASSPQRTSGGVYNEQFF. The full variable domain, in which reference TRBV19 and TRBJ2-1 provide the parts outside the CDR3, is DGGITQSPKYLFRKEGQNVTLSCEQNLNHDAMYWYRQDPGQGLRLIYYSQIVNDFQKGDIAEGYSVSREKKESFPLTVTSAQKNPTAFYLCASSPQRTSGGVYNEQFFGPGTRLTVL.

J is TRBJ2-1 and V is TRBV5-4; 9 nucleotides align to TRBD2. Unmatched junction bases numbered 6, after V lost 0 bases and J lost 8 bases. This CDR3 comprises 15 residues. Germline V gene sequence: CDR1 SGHNT, CDR2 YYREEE (reference sequence). CDR3 amino acids: CASSLGLAGRDEQFF. The CDR3 DNA reads as TGTGCCAGCAGCTTGGGGCTAGCGGGGAGGGATGAGCAGTTCTTC.

The genes are TRBV6-1 and TRBJ1-1; perhaps TRBD1 as D (5 bases). V dropped 1 base and J dropped 8 bases, with 8 bases sitting between them. Per germline, CDR1 MNHNS and CDR2 SASEGT. The CDR3 has 12 residues. The CDR3: CASSEGQIEAFF. Written as DNA, the CDR3 is TGTGCCAGCAGTGAAGGACAGATCGAAGCTTTCTTT.

V and J are TRBV15 and TRBJ2-7; 8 positions agree with TRBD2. V shed 0 bases, J shed 4 bases, and the junction held 5 bases outside the gene matches. There are 15 residues in the CDR3. Germline V gene data show CDR1 as LNHNV and CDR2 as YYDKDF (reference sequence). Here the CDR3 reads CATSRDTSGSYEQYF. The CDR3 nucleotides are TGTGCCACCAGCAGAGACACTAGCGGATCATACGAGCAGTACTTC.